The sequence of this TCR beta chain was determined in a study of metastatic and nonmetastatic thyroid tumors. Study-level background: Repertoires from blood and tumor or nodule tissue of malignant and benign thyroid patients were compared.

No patient had received any treatment before thyroid surgery. The CDR3 contains 15 residues. The germline V gene has CDR1 LNHDA and CDR2 SQIVND (reference sequence). V lost 6 bases, J lost 6 bases, and 17 bases lay in between. Original processing methods: Across clinicopathological groups, CDR3 differences served as the basis for building a distant-metastasis classifier for papillary thyroid cancer. TCRdb re-processed the PCR reads through MiXCR. TCRdb, not the authors, supplied the V and J calls. Of under 6,500 clones listed, 34% were seen once; the top ten hold roughly 28%. This TCR was sampled from a male donor with papillary thyroid cancer or a benign thyroid nodule (not recorded which). Some clones in this sample may be carry-over from other donors' samples. Specimen: adjacent normal tissue. This chain connects TRBV19 to TRBJ1-4, with D possibly being TRBD1 (6 bases). Here the CDR3 DNA reads TGTGCCAGTAGGTCGTCCAGGGGATTTGATGAAAAACTGTTTTTT. This sequence encodes CASRSSRGFDEKLFF.